These 30 T cell receptor beta chains were all obtained from the same sample, sequenced in a study of T cells in Graves' hyperthyroidism and ophthalmopathy. Regions amplified from RNA transcripts were the TCR beta CDR3 regions. The HTBI primer set drove a first-round RT-PCR of the TCR CDR3. A single record per CDR3 protein comes from TCRdb applying MiXCR to the multiplex PCR reads. The sample shows some 98,000 distinct CDR3 sequences, about 40% of them seen only once. Sequenced input: peripheral blood or thyroid tissue (not recorded which). Receptors originate from a woman in her 30s with Graves' hyperthyroidism.

This clonotype came up many times. V usage is TRBV5-1 and J usage is TRBJ1-2; D is undetermined. This CDR3 has 13 amino acids. V lost 2 bases and J 4 bases, leaving 9 bases between the germline ends. CDR1 SGHRS and CDR2 YFSETQ come from the germline V gene. The CDR3 is CASSFIGVYGYTF. The CDR3 bases are TGCGCCAGCAGCTTCATAGGAGTCTATGGCTACACCTTC.

With regard to this clonotype: An end of the junction differs from the germline gene, which may be a read error. The chain links TRBV20-1 to TRBJ2-7; D call uncertain. This CDR3 comprises 16 residues. In germline, CDR1 is DFQATT, CDR2 SNEGSKA (reference sequence). CDR3 loop: CSVVCRAIGTTYEQHF. The CDR3 DNA sequence: TGCAGTGTAGTTTGCCGGGCTATTGGAACTACCTACGAGCAGCACTTC.

This clonotype was observed at least ten times. The genes are TRBV5-1 and TRBJ2-7, with a possible D match to TRBD1 (6 bases). V lost 4 bases and J lost 11, with 22 bases in between. In germline, CDR1 is SGHRS, CDR2 YFSETQ. The CDR3 is made up of 14 amino acids. In DNA form, the CDR3 reads TGCGCCAGCAGCCCAGGGGATAGTAGCGAATGGAAGTACTTC. Protein: CASSPGDSSEWKYF.

This clonotype has a count of ten or more. The chain links TRBV28 to TRBJ1-2; D unclear. The ends were cut back, 5 bases at V and 5 bases at J, with 21 bases in the middle. Germline V gene lookup returns CDR1 MDHEN and CDR2 SYDVKM. CDR3 size: 16 residues. The CDR3: CASSDLLSQELYGYTF. In DNA form, the CDR3 reads TGTGCCAGCAGTGATCTCCTCTCCCAGGAACTTTATGGCTACACCTTC.

This chain connects TRBV28 to TRBJ1-2, with D uncertain. Germline V gene lookup returns CDR1 MDHEN and CDR2 SYDVKM. The length of the CDR3 is 14 residues. Trimming took 0 bases from V and 3 from J, leaving 8 bases between them. The CDR3 coding sequence is TGTGCCAGCAGTTTATGGAGTAACGACTATGGCTACACCTTC. Translation: CASSLWSNDYGYTF.

This clonotype was observed many times. V and J are TRBV7-8 and TRBJ2-7; no clear D. The V end lost 5 bases, the J end lost 8 bases, and 16 bases lay between the germline ends. The germline CDR1 and CDR2 sequences are SGHVS and FQNEAQ. This CDR3 has 13 residues. The CDR3 coding sequence is TGTGCCAGCAGCCTTCCCCCGACTGGGAAGCAGTACTTC. Its protein product is CASSLPPTGKQYF.

In this sample, this clonotype turned up many times. This chain uses TRBV20-1 with TRBJ2-2; 8 bases match TRBD2. The V and J ends lost 2 bases and 7 bases, in that order; junction bases with no gene match: 12. Per the germline V gene, CDR1 is DFQATT and CDR2 is SNEGSKA (reference sequence). CDR3 length: 16 amino acids. The CDR3 protein is CSARRREARVGGELFF. The DNA for the CDR3 is TGCAGTGCTAGAAGGCGGGAGGCCCGAGTAGGCGGGGAGCTGTTTTTT.

This clonotype has more than one count but fewer than ten. The CDR3 does not end in the conserved phenylalanine or tryptophan, so this is likely a read error. The chain is built from TRBV15 and TRBJ2-5; D is ambiguous. CDR1 is LNHNV, CDR2 YYDKDF, per germline (reference sequence). The length of the CDR3 is 13 residues. The CDR3 bases are TGTGTCACCAGCAGGTCGATCCAAGAGACCCAGTACATC. Protein sequence: CVTSRSIQETQYI.

There are many counts of this clonotype. This chain uses TRBV2 with TRBJ2-7, with 7 nucleotides matching TRBD1. The CDR3 totals 13 residues. The V gene's germline CDR1 is SNHLY and CDR2 FYNNEI. The trim removed 4 bases at V and 4 bases at J, leaving 4 bases unmatched. DNA for the CDR3: TGTGCCAGCAGTGCATACAGGGGTTACGAGCAGTACTTC. It is translated as CASSAYRGYEQYF.

The chain carries TRBV28 and TRBJ1-2, with unresolved D. Germline V gene sequence: CDR1 MDHEN, CDR2 SYDVKM. V lost 7 bases to trimming and J lost 4 bases, with 16 bases between them. The CDR3 loop spans 14 amino acids. The CDR3 DNA sequence: TGTGCCAGCACCCCGGGAGGGCGCGGCTATGGCTACACCTTC. Translation: CASTPGGRGYGYTF.

Notes on this clonotype: Possible read error: a much larger clone is one base away. The CDR3: CASSPNFVADTQCF. CDR3 sequence (DNA): TGTGCCAGCAGCCCGAACTTTGTTGCAGATACGCAGTGTTTT. The chain has TRBV7-9 and TRBJ2-3; D not certain. Germline values: CDR1 SEHNR, CDR2 FQNEAQ (reference sequence). CDR3 length: 14 residues.

In this sample, this clonotype turned up a few times. This rearrangement joins TRBV7-9 to TRBJ1-4, with unresolved D. V was pared by 1 base and J by 8 bases, with 11 bases between. The CDR3 consists of 14 residues. Germline CDR1 reads SEHNR; CDR2 reads FQNEAQ (reference sequence). CDR3 region: CASSLEALEEKLFF. CDR3 bases: TGTGCCAGCAGCTTAGAGGCTCTAGAAGAAAAACTGTTTTTT.

This clonotype has just a few counts. At one end, the junction sequence differs from germline, possibly due to a read error. The rearrangement joins TRBV4-3 to TRBJ1-1, with D hard to call. Per germline, CDR1 LGHNA and CDR2 YSLEER. This CDR3 region has 15 residues. The CDR3 DNA reads TGCGCCAGCAGCCAACTGTTATCCCTGAACACTGAAGCTCTCTTT. It yields the protein CASSQLLSLNTEALF.

As for this clonotype: A much larger clone sits a single nucleotide away, making a read error possible. The chain has TRBV12-3 or TRBV12-4 and TRBJ2-3; either TRBD1 or TRBD2 may supply D (6 bases each). The germline V and J ends were trimmed by 6 bases and 1 base, with 8 bases remaining between them. The CDR3 totals 13 residues. CDR3 amino acids: CASREGGTDTQYF. Written as DNA, the CDR3 is TGTGCCAGCAGGGAGGGGGGCACAGATACGCAGTATTTT.

The chain combines TRBV15 with TRBJ1-4; D ambiguous. CDR1 and CDR2 from the germline V gene are LNHNV and YYDKDF (reference sequence). The CDR3 has 17 residues. V was shortened by 1 base and J by 6 bases, with 18 bases between the two germline ends. The CDR3 coding sequence is TGTGCCACCAGCAGAGCCCTGAGGCACCGAGAGGATGAAAAACTGTTTTTT. Translation gives CATSRALRHREDEKLFF. Full variable domain (rest looked up from reference TRBV15 and TRBJ1-4): DAMVIQNPRYQVTQFGKPVTLSCSQTLNHNVMYWYQQKSSQAPKLLFHYYDKDFNNEADTPDNFQSRRPNTSFCFLDIRSPGLGDTAMYLCATSRALRHREDEKLFFGSGTQLSVL.

The CDR3 nucleotides are TGTGCCAGCGGAATTGGAGGAAACACAGATACGCAGTATTTT. This gives the protein CASGIGGNTDTQYF. V gene TRBV2 combines with J gene TRBJ2-3; D might be TRBD2 (5 bases). Trimming removed 8 bases at V and 2 bases at J, with 14 bases between. Germline-derived CDR1 and CDR2 are SNHLY and FYNNEI. This CDR3 has 14 residues.

J is TRBJ1-2 and V is TRBV20-1; TRBD1 matches at 7 bases. CDR1 and CDR2 from the germline V gene are DFQATT and SNEGSKA (reference sequence). The trim removed 1 base at V and 8 bases at J, leaving 19 bases unmatched. This CDR3 spans 17 amino acids. CDR3 region: CSARALVKGANGEGYTF. Here the CDR3 DNA reads TGCAGTGCTAGAGCCCTAGTGAAGGGGGCTAACGGGGAGGGCTACACCTTC.

The rearrangement joins TRBV12-3 or TRBV12-4 to TRBJ1-2; D remains ambiguous. V was cut by 3 bases and J by 10 bases, with 9 bases left in between. This CDR3 region has 11 residues. The CDR3 is CASSFGGDYTF. CDR3 DNA: TGTGCCAGCAGTTTTGGAGGAGACTACACCTTC.

This clonotype was seen repeatedly, ten times or more. CDR3 sequence: CATSNNRGGYEQYF. In DNA form, the CDR3 reads TGTGCCACCAGTAACAACAGGGGAGGCTACGAGCAGTACTTC. The V gene is TRBV15, the J gene TRBJ2-7; D may be TRBD1 (7 bases). CDR3 length: 14 amino acids. CDR1 and CDR2 (germline): LNHNV, YYDKDF (reference sequence). V lost 6 bases to trimming and J lost 3 bases, with 15 bases between them.

This chain uses TRBV7-2 with TRBJ2-7, with D perhaps matching TRBD1 (5 bases). Germline-derived CDR1 and CDR2 are SGHTA and FQGNSA. The CDR3 length is 13 residues. The ends were cut back, 1 base at V and 2 bases at J, with 6 bases in the middle. CDR3 amino acids: CASSLVDTYEQYF. The DNA for the CDR3 is TGTGCCAGCAGCTTAGTGGACACCTACGAGCAGTACTTC.

The chain has TRBV12-3 or TRBV12-4 and TRBJ1-2; D might be TRBD1 (6 bases). Trimming stripped 4 bases from V and 4 bases from J, with 10 bases between. This CDR3 is built from 13 residues. For the CDR3, the DNA is TGTGCCAGCAGTTCAGGGGTCTCCTATGGCTACACCTTC. Translating it yields CASSSGVSYGYTF.

This clonotype was observed at least ten times. The chain uses TRBV6-6 and TRBJ2-5; 10 bases are a match to TRBD2. CDR1 is MNHNY and CDR2 is SVGAGI in the germline V gene (reference sequence). V was pared by 11 bases and J by 5 bases, with 14 bases of the junction left unmatched. This CDR3 is built from 15 residues. The CDR3 DNA follows: TGTGCCGGGGCTCGTCTAGCGGGAGAGGGTGAGACCCAGTACTTC. Translated: CAGARLAGEGETQYF.

This chain joins TRBV6-1 and TRBJ2-7; 10 nucleotides line up with TRBD2. The CDR3 is 17 amino acids. V shed 2 bases and J 3 bases; nucleotides not matched to a gene: 10. CDR1 MNHNS and CDR2 SASEGT come from the germline V gene. CDR3 in amino acids: CASSEIVGGTSVYEQYF. In DNA, the CDR3 is TGTGCCAGCAGTGAAATAGTTGGCGGGACTAGCGTCTACGAGCAGTACTTC.

This clonotype has just a few counts. CDR3 in DNA: TGTGCCAGCAGTGCCCAGAGGGGCAGCCAACGGGAGACCCAGTACTTC. It yields the protein CASSAQRGSQRETQYF. The chain recombines TRBV2 with TRBJ2-5; D possibly matches TRBD1 or TRBD2 (5 bases each). There are 16 residues in the CDR3. Trimming shortened V by 4 bases and J by 5 bases, and 20 bases separated the two germline ends. The germline V gene encodes CDR1 SNHLY and CDR2 FYNNEI.

V usage is TRBV12-3 or TRBV12-4 and J usage is TRBJ2-7, with TRBD2 matching over 12 bases. The CDR3 contains 16 residues. The J segment lost 3 bases and the V segment lost 5 bases, leaving 8 bases of the junction unmatched. CDR3 amino acids: CASSESVTSGSYEQYF. The CDR3 DNA is TGTGCCAGCAGTGAAAGTGTGACTAGCGGGAGCTACGAGCAGTACTTC.

This clonotype has at least ten counts. This chain links TRBV5-1 with TRBJ2-7, with D perhaps matching TRBD2 (6 bases). Trimming cost V 3 bases and J 0 bases, with 19 bases left between them. Germline V gives CDR1 SGHRS, CDR2 YFSETQ. This CDR3 spans 17 amino acids. The CDR3 here is CASSYRPPGEISYEQYF. The CDR3 DNA follows: TGCGCCAGCAGCTACCGCCCACCGGGGGAGATCTCCTACGAGCAGTACTTC.

Ten or more counts support this clonotype. The chain couples TRBV4-2 to TRBJ2-7; D not resolved. Germline values: CDR1 LGHNA, CDR2 YNFKEQ. This CDR3 has 14 amino acids. Trimming pared 1 base from V and 1 base from J, leaving 8 bases between. The CDR3 loop reads CASSQVAISYEQYF. The CDR3 nucleotides read TGTGCCAGCAGCCAAGTCGCGATTTCCTACGAGCAGTACTTC.

This clonotype was recorded a few times. The V and J genes are TRBV7-6 and TRBJ2-7; TRBD2 matches at 15 bases. V dropped 1 base and J dropped 6; count of bases not matched to a gene: 1. Germline CDR1 SGHVS, CDR2 FNYEAQ. The CDR3 runs to 15 residues. CDR3 loop: CASSLGTSGRGEQYF. The DNA of the CDR3 is TGTGCCAGCAGCTTAGGGACTAGCGGGAGGGGCGAGCAGTACTTC. The complete variable domain, with remaining parts taken from reference TRBV7-6 and TRBJ2-7, reads GAGVSQSPRYKVTKRGQDVALRCDPISGHVSLYWYRQALGQGPEFLTYFNYEAQQDKSGLPNDRFSAERPEGSISTLTIQRTEQRDSAMYRCASSLGTSGRGEQYFGPGTRLTVT.

The rearrangement joins TRBV7-8 to TRBJ2-1; D unclear. Germline assignment: CDR1 SGHVS and CDR2 FQNEAQ. The CDR3 length is 13 residues. Trimming pared 7 bases from V and 0 bases from J, leaving 7 bases between. CDR3 loop: CASKTDSYNEQFF. CDR3 bases: TGTGCCAGCAAGACGGACTCCTACAATGAGCAGTTCTTC.

This clonotype was counted many times. V gene TRBV9 combines with J gene TRBJ1-2, with 9 nucleotides matching TRBD1. With 1 base clipped from V and 5 bases from J, the junction kept 6 bases outside the gene matches. Germline V gives CDR1 SGDLS, CDR2 YYNGEE. The CDR3 covers 15 residues. The CDR3 DNA reads TGTGCCAGCAGCGTAAGGGACAGGGATCAATATGGCTACACCTTC. This codes for CASSVRDRDQYGYTF.